The present TCR beta chain was sequenced within a study of T cell responses to AZD1222 COVID-19 vaccine. Note on this clone: Its cognate antigen is unknown.

The repertoire was sequenced with immunoSEQ multiplex PCR; TCRdb's copy has only in-frame clones and lacks some. The table has around 120,000 clones, 80% to 90% seen once; the top ten hold around 10%. Study observations and caveats: Spike-specific TCR breadth and depth were elevated following two AZD1222 doses. Donors in the cohort were predominantly white British and more often female, and clonal diversity was possibly underestimated. Variant regions that are unmutated are reportedly the target of nearly half of spike-specific TCRs. Across spike, vaccine-associated CD4 TCRs were found, dominant at 160-218 and 743-854.

From germline, CDR1 is MDHEN and CDR2 SYDVKM. Deletions cut 6 bases from V and 0 bases from J, with 12 bases between. The CDR3 is 15 amino acids. V and J are TRBV28 and TRBJ2-1; D possibly uses TRBD1 or TRBD2 (5 bases each). The source was peripheral blood, collected on day 0 of MenACWY control vaccination. The sequence was obtained from an adult in good health. The chain's CDR3 is CASSIGTRSYNEQFF. In DNA, the CDR3 is TGTGCCAGCAGCATCGGGACCCGCTCCTACAATGAGCAGTTCTTC.